This T cell receptor (beta chain) is drawn from a study of blood T cells in healthy people across ages. The CDR3 extends over 13 amino acids. Notes on this clonotype: Its antigen is currently unknown. The germline gene is not matched at one end of the junction; a read error may be the cause.

The use of a sample-barcoded 5' primer and a J-beta primer mix characterized a second PCR of roughly 7 to 11 cycles. TCRdb fed the 5' RACE reads into MiXCR, producing one record per CDR3 protein. The sample includes 1,300,000 or so distinct CDR3 sequences, around 59% of them seen just once. Overall study findings and caveats: Roughly linear age-related decline in beta diversity appeared, significant by age roughly 40.

Sequences were obtained from blood. The receptor was isolated from a young man in good health. The chain carries TRBV12-3 or TRBV12-4 and TRBJ1-6; tentatively, D is TRBD1 (5 bases). For the CDR3, the DNA is TGTGCCAGCATTTTAGGAGGGGATTCACCCCTCCACTTT. As protein: CASILGGDSPLHF.